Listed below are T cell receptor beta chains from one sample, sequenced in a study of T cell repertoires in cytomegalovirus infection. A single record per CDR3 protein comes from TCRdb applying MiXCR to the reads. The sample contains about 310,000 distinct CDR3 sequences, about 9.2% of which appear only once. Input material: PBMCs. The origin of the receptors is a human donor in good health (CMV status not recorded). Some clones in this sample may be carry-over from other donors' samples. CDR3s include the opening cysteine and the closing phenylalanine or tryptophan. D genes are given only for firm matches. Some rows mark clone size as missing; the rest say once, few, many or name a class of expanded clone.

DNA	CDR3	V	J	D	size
TGCAGTGCTAATAGTTGGGGGGCCGGTGATGGGCAGTTCTTC	CSANSWGAGDGQFF	TRBV20-1	TRBJ2-1	-	many
TGTGCCAGCAGCGTAGCTGGCGGGGGGAACACAGATACGCAGTATTTT	CASSVAGGGNTDTQYF	TRBV9	TRBJ2-3	TRBD2	few
TGCAGTGCTAGAGATATAGGGGCGAGGAGCACAGATACGCAGTATTTT	CSARDIGARSTDTQYF	TRBV20-1	TRBJ2-3	-	-
TGTGCCAGCAAACCTAAACCCGGGACAGGGGGAAGTTATTATTTCGACGAGCAGTACTTC	CASKPKPGTGGSYYFDEQYF	TRBV19	TRBJ2-7	TRBD1	many
TGTGCCAGCAGCCTCCGCGACAGGGTGGCAGATACGCAGTATTTT	CASSLRDRVADTQYF	TRBV27	TRBJ2-3	TRBD1	many
TGTGCCAGCAGTTGGCTGGGACGCGGCAATGAGCAGTTCTTC	CASSWLGRGNEQFF	TRBV6-1	TRBJ2-1	-	many
TGCAGTGCCCCGGGAGGTTCCTACAATGAGCAGTTCTTC	CSAPGGSYNEQFF	TRBV20-1	TRBJ2-1	TRBD2	-
TGTGCCAGCAGTTTCCGGACAGGGAGGATTGAAAAACTGTTTTTT	CASSFRTGRIEKLFF	TRBV28	TRBJ1-4	TRBD1	few
TGTGCCAGCAGCTTGCCTCGACAGAGAGAGACCCAGTACTTC	CASSLPRQRETQYF	TRBV5-6	TRBJ2-5	-	many
TGCAGCGTATCGACAGGGTATAAGCAGTACTTC	CSVSTGYKQYF	TRBV29-1	TRBJ2-7	TRBD1	many
TGTGCCAGCAGAGCAGGGGGCCATGAGCAGTTCTTC	CASRAGGHEQFF	TRBV6-1	TRBJ2-1	TRBD1	many
TGTGCCAGCAGTTACGAGGGTGGGATCACTGAAGCTTTCTTT	CASSYEGGITEAFF	TRBV6-2/TRBV6-3	TRBJ1-1	-	few
TGTGCCACTTCGGGAGCGTCTGGAAACACCATATATTTT	CATSGASGNTIYF	TRBV6-2/TRBV6-3	TRBJ1-3	-	few
TGTGCCAGCAGCTACCTACAGAGGAACACTGAAGCTTTCTTT	CASSYLQRNTEAFF	TRBV5-6	TRBJ1-1	-	few
TGTGCCAGCAGCGACCTACCCAAAGCTAACTATGGCTACACCTTC	CASSDLPKANYGYTF	TRBV28	TRBJ1-2	-	many
TGTGCCAGCAGCCAGTCTCCTGGTAATTCACCCCTCCACTTT	CASSQSPGNSPLHF	TRBV7-6	TRBJ1-6	-	many
TGTGCCAGCAGCGCATACAATCAGCCCCAGCATTTT	CASSAYNQPQHF	TRBV7-2	TRBJ1-5	-	many
TGCAGTGCTAAAGGGACAGAATCTAACTATGGCTACACCTTC	CSAKGTESNYGYTF	TRBV20-1	TRBJ1-2	TRBD1	many
TGTGCCAGTAGTACCCCCCGGGACGGAAAAGAGACCCAGTACTTC	CASSTPRDGKETQYF	TRBV19	TRBJ2-5	-	-
TGTGCCAGCAGTCGCCCCAGGGGACACTTTAACAATGAGCAGTTCTTC	CASSRPRGHFNNEQFF	TRBV28	TRBJ2-1	-	many
TGTGCCAGCAGTGATTCGAGGGGTATCTCAAATTCACCCCTCCACTTT	CASSDSRGISNSPLHF	TRBV25-1	TRBJ1-6	-	many
TGTGCCAGCAGCTTAGATTTGCGGGGGGAAAACATTCAGTACTTC	CASSLDLRGENIQYF	TRBV11-2	TRBJ2-4	TRBD2	few
TGCGCCAGCAGCCAAGATAGAGGCCAGCGATATGGCTACACCTTC	CASSQDRGQRYGYTF	TRBV4-3	TRBJ1-2	-	-
TGCAGTGCTAGAGGCCCATTGGGCTACAATGAGCAGTTCTTC	CSARGPLGYNEQFF	TRBV20-1	TRBJ2-1	-	few
TGCAGCGTTCCCCCCGACCCGTGGGTCCCTGAAGCTTTCTTT	CSVPPDPWVPEAFF	TRBV29-1	TRBJ1-1	-	-
TGCGCCAGCACTAAAGGACAGGGGGATTGGAATGAGCAGTTCTTC	CASTKGQGDWNEQFF	TRBV4-1	TRBJ2-1	TRBD1	many
TGCGCCAGCAGTGTATTTGCGGGTGGAATCTACGAGCAGTACTTC	CASSVFAGGIYEQYF	TRBV10-2	TRBJ2-7	-	few
TGTGCCAGCAGCCGAGAGACAGGGGGCTTTGGCTACACCTTC	CASSRETGGFGYTF	TRBV14	TRBJ1-2	TRBD1	-
TGTGCCAGCAGTCCGGGGACACGGCTTGAAGCTTTCTTT	CASSPGTRLEAFF	TRBV28	TRBJ1-1	-	many
TGTGCCAGCAACCACGGGGGGCCGCGGACCGGGGAGCTGTTTTTT	CASNHGGPRTGELFF	TRBV6-2/TRBV6-3	TRBJ2-2	-	many
TGTGCCAGCAGCGACACCGGGGCGGGCGGGGAGCTGTTTTTT	CASSDTGAGGELFF	TRBV5-4	TRBJ2-2	-	-
TGTGCCAGCAGCCCAACAGGGTATGGCTACACCTTC	CASSPTGYGYTF	TRBV7-2	TRBJ1-2	-	many
TGCAGTGCTAGAGAGCAGGGCAATTCACCCCTCCACTTT	CSAREQGNSPLHF	TRBV20-1	TRBJ1-6	-	-